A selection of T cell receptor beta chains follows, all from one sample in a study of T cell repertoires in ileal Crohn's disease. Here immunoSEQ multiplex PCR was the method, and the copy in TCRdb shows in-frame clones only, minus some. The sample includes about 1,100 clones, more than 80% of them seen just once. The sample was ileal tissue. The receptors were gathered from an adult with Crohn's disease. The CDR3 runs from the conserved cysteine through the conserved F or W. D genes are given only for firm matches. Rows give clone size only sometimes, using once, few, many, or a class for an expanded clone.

cdr3_nt: TGTGCCAGCAGTGACTCCGGGACTAGCGACACCGGGGAGCTGTTTTTT
cdr3_aa: CASSDSGTSDTGELFF
j_call: TRBJ2-2
d_call: TRBD2
clone_size: .
v_call: TRBV6-4

cdr3_nt: TGCGCCAGCAGCTTCGGGACTAGCAGCGATACGCAGTATTTT
cdr3_aa: CASSFGTSSDTQYF
j_call: TRBJ2-3
d_call: TRBD2
clone_size: .
v_call: TRBV5-1

cdr3_nt: TGCGCCAGCAGCTCAGGGACAGTTAATGAAAAACTGTTTTTT
cdr3_aa: CASSSGTVNEKLFF
j_call: TRBJ1-4
d_call: TRBD1
clone_size: .
v_call: TRBV5-1

cdr3_nt: TGTGCCAGCAGCTTAGCTATGCGGCAGGGCGCCTACGAGCAGTACTTC
cdr3_aa: CASSLAMRQGAYEQYF
j_call: TRBJ2-7
d_call: .
clone_size: .
v_call: TRBV7-9

cdr3_nt: TGTGCCAGCAGCCAAGATGGGAGCTCTGGGGCCAACGTCCTGACTTTC
cdr3_aa: CASSQDGSSGANVLTF
j_call: TRBJ2-6
d_call: .
clone_size: .
v_call: TRBV4-2

cdr3_nt: TGTGCCAGCAGCGTAGGAGGGGGCCTCGAAGATTCACCCCTCCACTTT
cdr3_aa: CASSVGGGLEDSPLHF
j_call: TRBJ1-6
d_call: TRBD1
clone_size: .
v_call: TRBV9

cdr3_nt: TGCAGCGTTGAACGGGGTGTTGAGAACTATGGCTACACCTTC
cdr3_aa: CSVERGVENYGYTF
j_call: TRBJ1-2
d_call: .
clone_size: .
v_call: TRBV29-1

cdr3_nt: TGTGCCAGCAGTCTGGAGGGGGCTGAGCAGCCCCAGCATTTT
cdr3_aa: CASSLEGAEQPQHF
j_call: TRBJ1-5
d_call: TRBD1
clone_size: few
v_call: TRBV2

cdr3_nt: TGTGCCAGCAGTTACTCGGTCGCGGGCGCTGAAGCTTTCTTT
cdr3_aa: CASSYSVAGAEAFF
j_call: TRBJ1-1
d_call: .
clone_size: once
v_call: TRBV6-5

cdr3_nt: TGTGCCAGCAGTATCGGAGGTTCGAACACTGAAGCTTTCTTT
cdr3_aa: CASSIGGSNTEAFF
j_call: TRBJ1-1
d_call: .
clone_size: large
v_call: TRBV6-5

cdr3_nt: TGTGCCAGCAGTTTTGCAGTGAACAATCAGCCCCAGCATTTT
cdr3_aa: CASSFAVNNQPQHF
j_call: TRBJ1-5
d_call: .
clone_size: .
v_call: TRBV27

cdr3_nt: TGTGCTAGTGGTTTGGCGCAGGGGTCTTCGGCTTTCTTT
cdr3_aa: CASGLAQGSSAFF
j_call: TRBJ1-1
d_call: .
clone_size: .
v_call: TRBV12-5

cdr3_nt: TGTGCCAGCAGTTTCCTTCGACAGGGGGGAGCTTTCTTT
cdr3_aa: CASSFLRQGGAFF
j_call: TRBJ1-1
d_call: TRBD1
clone_size: .
v_call: TRBV28

cdr3_nt: TGTGCCAGCGCGGGACAGGGGGTTGAAAAACTGTTTTTT
cdr3_aa: CASAGQGVEKLFF
j_call: TRBJ1-4
d_call: TRBD1
clone_size: few
v_call: TRBV6-1

cdr3_nt: TGTGCCAGCGGGGCGGGGGAGCAGTACTTC
cdr3_aa: CASGAGEQYF
j_call: TRBJ2-7
d_call: .
clone_size: .
v_call: TRBV2

cdr3_nt: TGTGCCAGTAGGGACCGCTTCCGGGGGAACACTGAAGCTTTCTTT
cdr3_aa: CASRDRFRGNTEAFF
j_call: TRBJ1-1
d_call: .
clone_size: .
v_call: TRBV19

cdr3_nt: TGCGCCAGCAGCTTGGGGGACAGCCTTTATGGCTACACCTTC
cdr3_aa: CASSLGDSLYGYTF
j_call: TRBJ1-2
d_call: TRBD1
clone_size: .
v_call: TRBV5-1

cdr3_nt: TGTGCCAGCAGCTTATTAGCGGGGGGGACCAGGGATACGCAGTATTTT
cdr3_aa: CASSLLAGGTRDTQYF
j_call: TRBJ2-3
d_call: TRBD2
clone_size: .
v_call: TRBV7-2

cdr3_nt: TGTGCCAGCAGCGGTCTAGCCAAAAACATTCAGTACTTC
cdr3_aa: CASSGLAKNIQYF
j_call: TRBJ2-4
d_call: .
clone_size: .
v_call: TRBV6-5

cdr3_nt: TGCGCCAGCAGCTTGGACCAGGTCAGGTCCTACGAGCAGTACTTC
cdr3_aa: CASSLDQVRSYEQYF
j_call: TRBJ2-7
d_call: .
clone_size: .
v_call: TRBV5-1

cdr3_nt: TGTGCCAGTAGTATTGAAAACAGCCCCACTGGGGCCAACGTCCTGACTTTC
cdr3_aa: CASSIENSPTGANVLTF
j_call: TRBJ2-6
d_call: .
clone_size: .
v_call: TRBV19